This T cell receptor (beta chain) was identified during a study of spatial heterogeneity in lung cancer. This clonotype was seen a handful of times. TCRdb re-analysed the 5' RACE reads in MiXCR, keeping a single row per CDR3 protein. The table has roughly 79,000 distinct CDR3 sequences, around 7.8% seen once. Time point indicated: sample taken at primary tumor resection. No cells were sorted before sequencing. The whole RNA sequenced was extracted from tumor, nontumor lung or frozen PBMC. This clonotype originated in a male donor with early-stage non-small cell lung cancer. The sample consisted of PBMCs, taken at surgery.

CDR3 coding DNA: TGTGCAAGTCGCTTACGACAGGGAGCAAACTATGGCTACACCTTC. It specifies CASRLRQGANYGYTF. The chain recombines TRBV12-2 with TRBJ1-2; the table assigns TRBD1, which was not confirmed against the DNA. TRBV12-2 is given as a pseudogene. The CDR3 runs to 15 residues.